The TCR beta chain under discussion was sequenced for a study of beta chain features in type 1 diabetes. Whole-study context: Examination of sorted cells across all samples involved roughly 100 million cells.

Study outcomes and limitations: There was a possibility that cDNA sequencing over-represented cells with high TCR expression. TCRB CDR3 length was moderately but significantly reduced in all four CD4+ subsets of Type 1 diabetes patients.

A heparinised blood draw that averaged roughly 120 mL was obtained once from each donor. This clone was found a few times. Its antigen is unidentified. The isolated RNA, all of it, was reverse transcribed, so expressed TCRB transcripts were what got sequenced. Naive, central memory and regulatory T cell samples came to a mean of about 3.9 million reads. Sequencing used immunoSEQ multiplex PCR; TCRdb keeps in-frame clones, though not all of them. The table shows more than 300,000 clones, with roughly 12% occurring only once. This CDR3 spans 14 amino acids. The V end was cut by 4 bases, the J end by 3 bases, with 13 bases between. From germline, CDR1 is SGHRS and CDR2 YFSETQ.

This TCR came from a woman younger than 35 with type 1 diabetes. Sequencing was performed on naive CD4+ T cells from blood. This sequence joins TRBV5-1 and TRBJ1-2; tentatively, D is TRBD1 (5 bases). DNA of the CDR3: TGCGCCAGCAGCCTCAGGGTTGCGGACTATGGCTACACCTTC. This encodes CASSLRVADYGYTF. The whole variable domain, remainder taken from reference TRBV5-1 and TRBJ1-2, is KAGVTQTPRYLIKTRGQQVTLSCSPISGHRSVSWYQQTPGQGLQFLFEYFSETQRNKGNFPGRFSGRQFSNSRSEMNVSTLELGDSALYLCASSLRVADYGYTFGSGTRLTVV.